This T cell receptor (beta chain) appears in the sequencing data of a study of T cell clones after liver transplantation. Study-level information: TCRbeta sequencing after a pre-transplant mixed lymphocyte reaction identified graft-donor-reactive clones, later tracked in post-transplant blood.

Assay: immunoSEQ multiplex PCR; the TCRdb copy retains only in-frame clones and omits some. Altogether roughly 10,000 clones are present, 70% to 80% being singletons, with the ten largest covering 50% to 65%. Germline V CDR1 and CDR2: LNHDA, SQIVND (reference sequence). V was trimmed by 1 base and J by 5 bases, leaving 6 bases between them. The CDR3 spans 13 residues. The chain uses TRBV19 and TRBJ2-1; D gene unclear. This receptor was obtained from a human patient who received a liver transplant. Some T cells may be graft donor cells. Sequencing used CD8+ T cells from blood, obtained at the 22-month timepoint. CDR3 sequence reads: CASSIVANNEQFF. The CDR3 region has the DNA TGTGCCAGTAGTATAGTCGCTAACAATGAGCAGTTCTTC. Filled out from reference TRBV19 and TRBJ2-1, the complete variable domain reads DGGITQSPKYLFRKEGQNVTLSCEQNLNHDAMYWYRQDPGQGLRLIYYSQIVNDFQKGDIAEGYSVSREKKESFPLTVTSAQKNPTAFYLCASSIVANNEQFFGPGTRLTVL.